This T cell receptor beta chain derives from a study of blood T cell repertoires in COVID-19. V shed 5 bases and J 15 bases; nucleotides not matched to a gene: 16. The CDR3 has 14 residues. Germline V gene data show CDR1 as SGHTA and CDR2 as FQGNSA. Under the authors' procedure: Reference gene primer amplification yielded estimated nucleated cell counts. Some clones are missing from TCRdb's copy, which holds only in-frame ones; the method was immunoSEQ multiplex PCR. V and J calls and clone size come straight from that table; D and trimming were deduced from the DNA. Counted here are about 240,000 clones, approximately 80% occurring once; the ten biggest clones make up over 5.5%.

The sequenced material came from peripheral blood. This receptor was identified in a woman aged 55-69 years with active or convalescent COVID-19. The chain links TRBV7-2 to TRBJ2-1, with TRBD2 matching 7 bases. The CDR3 region has the DNA TGTGCCAGCAGCCCGTCGCGAGCGGGGCATGGGTCGTTCTTC. Translation gives CASSPSRAGHGSFF.